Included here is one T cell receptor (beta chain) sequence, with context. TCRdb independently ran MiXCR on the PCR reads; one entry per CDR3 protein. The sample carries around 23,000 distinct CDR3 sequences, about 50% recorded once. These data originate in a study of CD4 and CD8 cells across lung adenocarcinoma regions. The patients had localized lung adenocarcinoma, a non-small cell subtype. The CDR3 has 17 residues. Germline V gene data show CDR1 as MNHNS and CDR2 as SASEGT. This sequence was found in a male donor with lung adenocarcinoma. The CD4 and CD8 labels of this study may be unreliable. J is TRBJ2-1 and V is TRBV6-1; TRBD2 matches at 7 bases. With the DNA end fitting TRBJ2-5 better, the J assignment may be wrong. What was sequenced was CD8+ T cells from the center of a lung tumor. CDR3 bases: TGTGCCAGCAGTGACGGGCTGGCGGGGGTAAACCAAGAGACCCAGTACTTC. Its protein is CASSDGLAGVNQETQYF.